This T cell receptor beta chain was sequenced for a study of cytomegalovirus exposure and HLA in healthy donors. Study as a whole: Approximately 170 million T cells yielded approximately 110 million unique TCR beta sequences in earlier analysis.

Both 60 Vbeta primers and 13 Jbeta primers went into the PCR. This table comes from immunoSEQ multiplex PCR, and its TCRdb copy is limited to in-frame clones, with some not included. The sample records approximately 99,000 clones, around 81% being singletons. In regard to this clone: Antigen specificity is unknown.

Broader study findings: Beyond CMV serostatus, there was no information to go on about immune exposure.

The CDR3 is made up of 15 amino acids. CDR1 and CDR2 from the germline V gene are MGHRA and YSYEKL. V lost 1 base and J lost 0, with 7 bases in between. The sequenced material came from PBMCs. The gene calls are TRBV4-1 and TRBJ2-1; D remains unclear. The TCR originated in a man aged 40-49 years in good health and CMV-seropositive. The CDR3 here is CASSQVKSSYNEQFF. The CDR3, as DNA: TGCGCCAGCAGCCAAGTTAAGAGCTCCTACAATGAGCAGTTCTTC.